This record looks at one T cell receptor beta chain sequence and its context. Its specificity is unknown. These data are taken from a study of T-cell memory formation after mild COVID-19. Overall study: Largely donor-specific sequence clusters came from a couple of donors. Study-level findings and limits: CD4+ bias marked clones expanding day 15 to 37, unlike balanced contracting clones. The appearance of some responding clones in pre-infection memory suggested that cross-reactive memory joined.

The CDR3 runs 15 residues. V was pared by 0 bases and J by 4 bases, with 15 bases between. Germline loops: CDR1 GTSNPN, CDR2 SVGIG (reference sequence). Via MiXCR, TCRdb re-called the 5' RACE reads, giving one row per CDR3 protein. The table includes some 110,000 distinct CDR3 sequences, roughly 12% detected once. This TCR derives from an adult woman who had mild COVID-19 (a few samples of this study predate the infection). Cell type and time point are not known. Material: PBMCs or a T cell subset sorted from them (not recorded which). This sequence joins TRBV30 and TRBJ2-5; perhaps D is TRBD1 or TRBD2 (5 bases each). The CDR3 protein is CAWSVDIGARETQYF. In DNA form, the CDR3 reads TGTGCCTGGAGTGTAGATATCGGGGCGCGAGAGACCCAGTACTTC.